The 17 T cell receptor beta chains below all came from one sample that was sequenced in a study of beta chain features in type 1 diabetes. Findings and caveats of the study: Significant though moderate, a shortening of TCRB CDR3s appeared in all four CD4+ subsets of Type 1 diabetes patients.

These receptors' targets are unknown. The sequenced template was cDNA made from the entire isolated RNA. Produced via immunoSEQ multiplex PCR; TCRdb's table is partial and in-frame only. The sample records more than 250,000 clones, over 20% being singletons. Sequenced: naive CD4+ T cells from blood. The receptors shown here come from a woman in her 40s with type 1 diabetes.

V gene TRBV27 combines with J gene TRBJ1-1, with 9 positions matching TRBD1. Trimming cost V 3 bases and J 5 bases; bases outside gene matches: 4. The CDR3 sequence is 14 residues long. The V gene's germline CDR1 is MNHEY and CDR2 SMNVEV (reference sequence). The CDR3 coding sequence is TGTGCCAGCAGTTTGGACAGGGGAGAGACTGAAGCTTTCTTT. Translated, it gives CASSLDRGETEAFF.

This clone has more than one count but fewer than ten. The rearrangement uses TRBV14 and TRBJ2-7; maybe TRBD1 (6 bases). V lost 2 bases, J lost 0 bases, and 11 bases lay in between. Germline loops: CDR1 SGHDN, CDR2 FVKESK. CDR3 length equals 15 residues. The CDR3 nucleotides read TGTGCCAGCAGCCAATTGGGGGCAAGCTCCTACGAGCAGTACTTC. Encoded protein: CASSQLGASSYEQYF.

The V gene is TRBV13, the J gene TRBJ1-1; 10 bases agree with TRBD1. The V segment lost 5 bases and the J segment 5 bases; nucleotides outside the gene matches: 5. The germline V gene encodes CDR1 PRHDT and CDR2 FYEKMQ (reference sequence). This CDR3 is built from 14 residues. This chain's CDR3 is CASSSGQGETEAFF. CDR3 sequence (DNA): TGTGCCAGCAGCAGCGGACAGGGGGAAACTGAAGCTTTCTTT.

CDR3 protein: CASSVRLASTNEQFF. The CDR3 coding sequence is TGTGCCAGCAGTGTCCGACTAGCGAGCACCAATGAGCAGTTCTTC. The chain has TRBV2 and TRBJ2-1; 8 bases line up with TRBD2. In germline, CDR1 is SNHLY, CDR2 FYNNEI. Losses at the gene ends were 4 bases for V and 6 bases for J; bases not matched to a gene: 8. This CDR3 spans 15 amino acids.

The rearrangement joins TRBV9 to TRBJ1-2; D might be TRBD1 (5 bases). V lost 6 bases and J 1 base, leaving 10 bases between the germline ends. Germline V CDR1 and CDR2: SGDLS, YYNGEE. This CDR3 has 13 amino acids. Here the CDR3 DNA reads TGTGCCAGCACTCAGGGCGTTAACTATGGCTACACCTTC. This translates into CASTQGVNYGYTF.

The V call is TRBV5-4, the J call TRBJ2-3; unclear D gene. In germline, CDR1 is SGHNT, CDR2 YYREEE (reference sequence). The ends were cut back, 0 bases at V and 5 bases at J, with 4 bases in the middle. The CDR3 length is 12 residues. The CDR3, as DNA: TGTGCCAGCAGCTTGGCTTTAGATACGCAGTATTTT. Protein sequence: CASSLALDTQYF.

This clone was picked up one time. The CDR3 sequence: CASSWDLQETQYF. CDR3 sequence (DNA): TGTGCCAGCAGCTGGGACTTACAAGAGACCCAGTACTTC. This chain joins TRBV7-7 and TRBJ2-5, with D possibly matching TRBD2 (6 bases). Looked up from germline, CDR1 is SSHAT and CDR2 is FNYEAQ (reference sequence). The germline V and J ends were trimmed by 4 bases and 2 bases, with 8 bases remaining between them. The CDR3 has 13 amino acids.

This clone was seen only a few times. The chain links TRBV15 to TRBJ2-2; D perhaps matches TRBD1 (6 bases). In germline, CDR1 is LNHNV, CDR2 YYDKDF (reference sequence). This CDR3 region has 14 residues. The germline V and J ends were trimmed by 3 bases and 5 bases, with 10 bases remaining between them. The CDR3 is CATSSQGWTGELFF. The CDR3, as DNA: TGTGCCACCAGCAGCCAGGGGTGGACCGGGGAGCTGTTTTTT.

V is TRBV5-6 and J is TRBJ2-1, with TRBD2 matching over 11 bases. CDR3 size: 16 residues. J gave up 9 bases and V 3 bases, and 11 bases lay outside the gene matches. The germline gives CDR1 SGHDT, CDR2 YYEEEE. The CDR3 bases are TGTGCCAGCAGCTCCTTAGCGGGAGGGACCTTCCGTGAGCAGTTCTTC. It translates to CASSSLAGGTFREQFF. Together with reference TRBV5-6 and TRBJ2-1, the CDR3 gives the full variable domain: DAGVTQSPTHLIKTRGQQVTLRCSPKSGHDTVSWYQQALGQGPQFIFQYYEEEERQRGNFPDRFSGHQFPNYSSELNVNALLLGDSALYLCASSSLAGGTFREQFFGPGTRLTVL.

CDR3 DNA sequence: TGTGCCAGCAGCCATCTCGCTGGGACAGGGAATCAGCCCCAGCATTTT. Amino acid sequence: CASSHLAGTGNQPQHF. The chain is built from TRBV16 and TRBJ1-5; 9 bases agree with TRBD1. Losses at the gene ends were 3 bases for V and 4 bases for J; bases not matched to a gene: 7. Germline V gene lookup returns CDR1 KGHSY and CDR2 FQNENV. This CDR3 contains 16 residues. Drawing the rest from reference TRBV16 and TRBJ1-5, the complete variable domain is GEEVAQTPKHLVRGEGQKAKLYCAPIKGHSYVFWYQQVLKNEFKFLISFQNENVFDETGMPKERFSAKCLPNSPCSLEIQATKLEDSAVYFCASSHLAGTGNQPQHFGDGTRLSIL.

This clone was found a few times. The chain recombines TRBV6-5 with TRBJ1-6; no clear D. Trimming took off 4 bases at V and 7 bases at J, with 5 bases between the two ends. The CDR3 is made up of 12 amino acids. Germline V CDR1 and CDR2: MNHEY, SVGAGI. The CDR3 DNA follows: TGTGCCAGCAGTTCGGGGAATTCACCCCTCCACTTT. Residues: CASSSGNSPLHF.

In its sample, this clone was seen a few times. The CDR3 DNA is TGTGCCAGCAGCTTAGCGCAGGGCGGGAGCCGCAACAATGAGCAGTTCTTC. Translation gives CASSLAQGGSRNNEQFF. This chain links TRBV7-6 with TRBJ2-1; 7 positions agree with TRBD2. CDR3 length: 17 residues. Germline loops: CDR1 SGHVS, CDR2 FNYEAQ. J was trimmed by 5 bases and V by 0 bases; bases with no gene match: 10.

V is TRBV4-1 and J is TRBJ2-2; D is unresolved. Germline assignment: CDR1 MGHRA and CDR2 YSYEKL. The CDR3 consists of 15 residues. Trimming left V 0 bases short and J 7 bases short, with 12 bases between. The CDR3 here is CASSQESVRGGELFF. The CDR3 nucleotides read TGCGCCAGCAGCCAAGAATCTGTCAGAGGCGGGGAGCTGTTTTTT.

This clone was observed a handful of times. The genes are TRBV6-5 and TRBJ2-3; D not resolved. Trimming removed 7 bases from V and 4 bases from J, with 18 bases in between. Looked up from germline, CDR1 is MNHEY and CDR2 is SVGAGI. CDR3 length: 15 residues. This CDR3 is CASKYGPLEADTQYF. In nucleotides, the CDR3 is TGTGCCAGCAAATACGGTCCCCTTGAGGCAGATACGCAGTATTTT.

This clone was counted a few times. The chain carries TRBV30 and TRBJ2-1; 7 bases map to TRBD2. CDR3 length: 14 amino acids. Looked up from germline, CDR1 is GTSNPN and CDR2 is SVGIG (reference sequence). J lost 7 bases, V lost 4 bases, and 10 bases had no gene match. The CDR3 reads CAWIPLARSNEQFF. CDR3 coding DNA: TGTGCCTGGATCCCACTAGCGAGGAGTAATGAGCAGTTCTTC.

The table lists this clone with a few counts. J is TRBJ1-4 and V is TRBV5-4; D gene unclear. This CDR3 is 12 amino acids long. The germline V gene has CDR1 SGHNT and CDR2 YYREEE (reference sequence). V lost 0 bases and J lost 8, with 5 bases in between. The CDR3 region has the DNA TGTGCCAGCAGCTTGGGAGAAGAAAAACTGTTTTTT. Translation gives CASSLGEEKLFF. Looking up the rest from reference TRBV5-4 and TRBJ1-4 gives the full variable domain: ETGVTQSPTHLIKTRGQQVTLRCSSQSGHNTVSWYQQALGQGPQFIFQYYREEENGRGNFPPRFSGLQFPNYSSELNVNALELDDSALYLCASSLGEEKLFFGSGTQLSVL.

This clone was detected a few times. This chain joins TRBV7-3 and TRBJ2-1; unclear D gene. Germline V gives CDR1 SGHTA, CDR2 FQGTGA. V dropped 0 bases and J dropped 7 bases, with 10 bases sitting between them. CDR3 length equals 14 residues. CDR3: CASSLTSPRNEQFF. CDR3 nucleotides: TGTGCCAGCAGCTTAACGTCTCCCCGGAATGAGCAGTTCTTC.